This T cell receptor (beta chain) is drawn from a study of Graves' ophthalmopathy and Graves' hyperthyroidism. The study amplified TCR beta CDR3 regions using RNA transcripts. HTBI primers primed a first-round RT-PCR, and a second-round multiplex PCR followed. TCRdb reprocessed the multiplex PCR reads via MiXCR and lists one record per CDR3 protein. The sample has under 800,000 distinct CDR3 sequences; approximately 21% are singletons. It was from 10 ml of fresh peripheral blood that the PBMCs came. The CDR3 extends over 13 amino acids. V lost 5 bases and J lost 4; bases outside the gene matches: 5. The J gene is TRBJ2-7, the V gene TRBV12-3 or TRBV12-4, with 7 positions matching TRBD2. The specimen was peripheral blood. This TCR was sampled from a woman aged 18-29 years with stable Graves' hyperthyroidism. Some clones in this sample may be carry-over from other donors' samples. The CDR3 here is CASSPLAAYEQYF. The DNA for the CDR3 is TGTGCCAGCAGTCCGCTAGCGGCTTACGAGCAGTACTTC.